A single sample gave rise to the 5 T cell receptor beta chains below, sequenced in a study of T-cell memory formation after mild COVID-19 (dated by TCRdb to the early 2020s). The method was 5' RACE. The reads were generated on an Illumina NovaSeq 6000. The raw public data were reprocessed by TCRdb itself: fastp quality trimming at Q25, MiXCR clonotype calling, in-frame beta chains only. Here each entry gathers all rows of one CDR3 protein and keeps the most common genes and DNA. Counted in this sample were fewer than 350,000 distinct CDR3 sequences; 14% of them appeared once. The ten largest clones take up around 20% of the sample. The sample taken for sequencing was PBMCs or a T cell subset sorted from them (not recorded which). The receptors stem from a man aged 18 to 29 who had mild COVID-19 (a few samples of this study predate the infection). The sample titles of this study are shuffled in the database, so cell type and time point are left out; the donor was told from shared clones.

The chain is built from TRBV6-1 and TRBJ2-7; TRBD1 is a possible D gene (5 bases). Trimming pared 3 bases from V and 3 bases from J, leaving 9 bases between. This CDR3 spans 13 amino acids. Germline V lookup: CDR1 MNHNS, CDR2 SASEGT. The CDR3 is CASSETAVYEQYF. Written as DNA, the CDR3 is TGTGCCAGCAGTGAGACAGCCGTCTACGAGCAGTACTTC.

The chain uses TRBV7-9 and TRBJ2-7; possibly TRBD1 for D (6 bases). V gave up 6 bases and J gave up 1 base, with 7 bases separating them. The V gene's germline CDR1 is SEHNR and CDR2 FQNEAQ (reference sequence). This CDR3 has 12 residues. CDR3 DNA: TGTGCCAGCAGGGGGGCATCCTACGAGCAGTACTTC. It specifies CASRGASYEQYF.

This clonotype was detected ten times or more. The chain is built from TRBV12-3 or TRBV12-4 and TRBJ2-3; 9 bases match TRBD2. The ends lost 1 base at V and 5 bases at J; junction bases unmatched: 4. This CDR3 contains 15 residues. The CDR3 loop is CASSLGSSGKDTQYF. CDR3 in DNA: TGTGCCAGCAGTTTAGGGTCTAGCGGGAAAGATACGCAGTATTTT.

CDR3 nucleotide sequence: TGTGCCAGCAGCGACAGGGCCCGAGGCTACACCTTC. Translation: CASSDRARGYTF. The chain joins TRBV9 to TRBJ1-2; a weak D match, TRBD1 (6 bases). CDR3 length: 12 amino acids. The ends were cut back, 3 bases at V and 8 bases at J, with 11 bases in the middle. Looked up from germline, CDR1 is SGDLS and CDR2 is YYNGEE.

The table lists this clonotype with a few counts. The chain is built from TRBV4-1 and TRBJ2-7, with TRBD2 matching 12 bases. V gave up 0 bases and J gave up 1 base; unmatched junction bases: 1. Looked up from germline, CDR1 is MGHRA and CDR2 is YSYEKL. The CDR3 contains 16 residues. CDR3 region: CASSQDGLAGSYEQYF. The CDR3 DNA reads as TGCGCCAGCAGCCAAGACGGACTAGCGGGGTCCTACGAGCAGTACTTC.